A selection of T cell receptor beta chains follows, all from one sample in a study of prognosis after radiotherapy for stage I lung cancer. TCRdb ran MiXCR on the multiplex PCR reads and lists one entry per CDR3 protein. This table has roughly 13,000 distinct CDR3 sequences, 30% appearing once. This specimen was PBMCs, taken before or after stereotactic body radiation therapy (not recorded which). The receptors derive from a donor over 45 with non-small cell lung cancer. Both conserved end residues are part of each CDR3.

V	J	CDR3
TRBV19	TRBJ2-7	CASSQVAAAYEQYF
TRBV20-1	TRBJ2-1	CSAHSLSSYNEQFF
TRBV30	TRBJ1-1	CAWSYLGHKGMKDEAFF
TRBV27	TRBJ1-5	CASSLFGADYSNQPQHF
TRBV29-1	TRBJ1-2	CSVEDDFGASSYGYTF
TRBV4-1	TRBJ2-5	CASSRDPGATSTTQYF
TRBV20-1	TRBJ1-3	CSARAQGATGNTIYF
TRBV6-1	TRBJ2-7	CASSEGGGWYEQYF
TRBV11-2	TRBJ2-1	CASSLERNEQFF
TRBV30	TRBJ1-4	CAWTQGPNEKLFF
TRBV6-2/TRBV6-3	TRBJ2-1	CASAGTGGNEQFF
TRBV15	TRBJ1-1	CATSRDNQGNTEAFF
TRBV12-3/TRBV12-4	TRBJ2-2	CASTPPPNTGELFF
TRBV10-2	TRBJ2-1	CASSDNRGLAISEQFF
TRBV6-1	TRBJ2-3	CASNRRSTSTDTQYF
TRBV12-3/TRBV12-4	TRBJ2-2	CASSLRGGTGKNTVELSF
TRBV6-2/TRBV6-3	TRBJ2-6	CASRSPWRESGANVLTF
TRBV20-1	TRBJ2-5	CSADRGARETQYF
TRBV18	TRBJ2-5	CASSPSLSGRLETQYF
TRBV12-3/TRBV12-4	TRBJ1-1	CASSLAGDTEAFF
TRBV2	TRBJ2-1	CASSEGASGVIYNEQFF
TRBV7-2	TRBJ2-1	CASSSGAINNEQFF
TRBV11-2	TRBJ2-1	CASSIPHSRVREAEQFF
TRBV19	TRBJ1-5	CASSQGGNQPQHF
TRBV24-1	TRBJ2-3	CATSDLGADTQYF
TRBV30	TRBJ2-1	CAWSVMGNEQFF
TRBV28	TRBJ1-1	CASSPIGAGGNEAFF
TRBV20-1	TRBJ1-6	CSARRQGDFINSPLHF
TRBV5-1	TRBJ1-1	CASSFSPRGNTEAFF
TRBV18	TRBJ1-2	CASSPRGLYGYTF
TRBV18	TRBJ2-7	CASSPQTSAGEQYF
TRBV15	TRBJ2-1	CATSRVGRAVWNEQFF